The next 20 T cell receptor beta chains were all read from a single sample in a study of T cells expressing NK-cell markers. TCRdb reanalyzed the 5' RACE reads, giving one entry per CDR3 protein sequence and no DNA. The repertoire table contains roughly 150,000 distinct CDR3 sequences. Sequencing was carried out using blood T cells: a sorted CD56 or NKG2C T cell subset, CD4+ or CD8+ T cells, or bulk PBMC T cells (not recorded which). These receptors all stem from a man between 18 and 69 years old in good health.

The chain recombines TRBV5-1 with TRBJ2-5; without DNA, the TCRdb call of TRBD1 cannot be checked. In germline, CDR1 is SGHRS, CDR2 YFSETQ. The CDR3 sequence is 17 residues long. CDR3 residues: CASSVAGGPRYQETQYF.

This sequence joins TRBV7-3 and TRBJ2-3; absent DNA, TCRdb's TRBD1 call cannot be checked. Germline assignment: CDR1 SGHTA and CDR2 FQGTGA. The CDR3 spans 13 residues. The CDR3 sequence: CASSSLGGDTQYF.

The V and J genes are TRBV2 and TRBJ2-5. Per germline, CDR1 SNHLY and CDR2 FYNNEI. The CDR3 length is 12 residues. CDR3 protein: CASSNFIETQYF.

This chain connects TRBV10-3 to TRBJ2-3; there is no DNA to check the TCRdb D call of TRBD2. Germline CDR1 and CDR2: ENHRY and SYGVKD. The CDR3 consists of 15 residues. This CDR3 reads CAISEGGGSTDTQYF.

The chain combines TRBV20-1 with TRBJ2-7; TCRdb designates TRBD1, a call that cannot be tested without DNA. Germline V gene lookup returns CDR1 DFQATT and CDR2 SNEGSKA (reference sequence). This CDR3 region has 13 residues. The CDR3 spells CSALTGGGYEQYF.

The genes are TRBV12-3 or TRBV12-4 and TRBJ2-1. The CDR3 has 12 residues. CDR3: CASSLGKGLQFF.

The rearrangement links TRBV4-1 to TRBJ2-3. This CDR3 is built from 16 residues. In germline, CDR1 is MGHRA, CDR2 YSYEKL. The CDR3 here is CASSQGLQLYEDTQYF.

The chain couples TRBV6-5 to TRBJ1-6; the TCRdb call, TRBD1, lacks DNA for checking. Per the germline V gene, CDR1 is MNHEY and CDR2 is SVGAGI. The CDR3 is 19 amino acids. CDR3 loop: CASSYSVGRGLSYNSPLHF.

CDR3: CASSERLSSYEQYF. The chain is built from TRBV7-8 and TRBJ2-7. Per the germline V gene, CDR1 is SGHVS and CDR2 is FQNEAQ. The CDR3 sequence is 14 residues long.

The chain has TRBV6-5 and TRBJ1-2; TCRdb returns TRBD1, unconfirmable since there is no DNA. This CDR3 region has 17 residues. Looked up from germline, CDR1 is MNHEY and CDR2 is SVGAGI. CDR3 in amino acids: CASSQTNRGGGLYGYTF.

V and J are TRBV2 and TRBJ2-2; TCRdb outputs TRBD1, but without DNA this stays unchecked. The CDR3 length is 14 residues. In germline, CDR1 is SNHLY, CDR2 FYNNEI. The CDR3 loop is CAGRLGAYTGELFF. The variable domain in full, with the rest retrieved from reference TRBV2 and TRBJ2-2, is EPEVTQTPSHQVTQMGQEVILRCVPISNHLYFYWYRQILGQKVEFLVSFYNNEISEKSEIFDDQFSVERPDGSNFTLKIRSTKLEDSAMYFCAGRLGAYTGELFFGEGSRLTVL.

The rearrangement links TRBV12-3 or TRBV12-4 to TRBJ2-2; lacking DNA, the TRBD1 call made by TCRdb goes unchecked. The CDR3 length is 20 residues. CDR3 sequence reads: CASSFGDYRPGSANTGELFF.

J is TRBJ2-1 and V is TRBV27; TCRdb designates TRBD1, a call that cannot be tested without DNA. Germline V gene lookup returns CDR1 MNHEY and CDR2 SMNVEV (reference sequence). CDR3 length: 13 residues. The CDR3 sequence: CAIRGGTYNEQFF.

The rearrangement uses TRBV5-1 and TRBJ2-7; TCRdb reports TRBD2, a call that lacks DNA to check it against. The germline V gene encodes CDR1 SGHRS and CDR2 YFSETQ. This CDR3 spans 14 amino acids. This CDR3 reads CASSSSGGFYEQYF.

V gene TRBV2 combines with J gene TRBJ2-1; there is no DNA to check the TCRdb D call of TRBD2. Germline V gene lookup returns CDR1 SNHLY and CDR2 FYNNEI. The CDR3 loop spans 16 amino acids. The CDR3 spells CASRTLAGPTYNEQFF.

The chain links TRBV13 to TRBJ1-1. The germline gives CDR1 PRHDT, CDR2 FYEKMQ (reference sequence). The length of the CDR3 is 17 residues. This chain's CDR3 is CASSLENQMVTNTEAFF. Using reference TRBV13 and TRBJ1-1 for the parts outside the CDR3, the full variable domain is AAGVIQSPRHLIKEKRETATLKCYPIPRHDTVYWYQQGPGQDPQFLISFYEKMQSDKGSIPDRFSAQQFSDYHSELNMSSLELGDSALYFCASSLENQMVTNTEAFFGQGTRLTVV.

The rearrangement links TRBV20-1 to TRBJ1-1. The length of the CDR3 is 19 residues. CDR1 is DFQATT, CDR2 SNEGSKA, per germline (reference sequence). The CDR3 sequence is CSARGTRARPLGLNTEAFF.

This chain connects TRBV12-2 to TRBJ1-2; with no DNA, the TCRdb D assignment of TRBD1 cannot be verified. TRBV12-2 is assigned pseudogene status. The CDR3 sequence is 13 residues long. CDR3 protein: CASRLRSGGGYTF.

The V call is TRBV20-1, the J call TRBJ2-4; TCRdb indicates TRBD2, and absent DNA this call remains unverified. The CDR3 runs to 15 residues. Per germline, CDR1 DFQATT and CDR2 SNEGSKA (reference sequence). This CDR3 is CSARLGPGLEDIQYF.

This chain links TRBV4-1 with TRBJ2-7; checking the TCRdb D call of TRBD2 is not possible without DNA. CDR3 size: 16 residues. The V gene's germline CDR1 is MGHRA and CDR2 YSYEKL. The CDR3 protein is CASRHTLAGGYYEQYF.